The 7 T cell receptor beta chains in this list originate from one sample, sequenced in a study of shared clonotypes between healthy human individuals. The protocol was immunoSEQ multiplex PCR, while the TCRdb copy is restricted to in-frame clones and leaves out a portion. In the table there are about 490,000 clones, approximately 81% of which are singletons. Sequencing was carried out using PBMCs. These receptors were obtained from a woman in her thirties or forties in good health. Some clones in this sample may be carry-over from other donors' samples.

This chain joins TRBV29-1 and TRBJ2-1; the match to TRBD2 covers 8 bases. The CDR3 loop spans 13 amino acids. V lost 1 base and J lost 4; bases outside the gene matches: 0. Per germline, CDR1 SQVTM and CDR2 ANQGSEA. DNA for the CDR3: TGCAGCGTTGAAGCGGGAGGGTACAATGAGCAGTTCTTC. Protein product: CSVEAGGYNEQFF.

The V and J genes are TRBV18 and TRBJ1-5; D call uncertain. CDR3 size: 16 residues. Per the germline V gene, CDR1 is KGHSH and CDR2 is LQKENI. The V end lost 6 bases, the J end lost 0 bases, and 15 bases lay between the germline ends. The CDR3 nucleotides read TGTGCCAGCTCCCCCTCTGGAGGTGATAGCAATCAGCCCCAGCATTTT. Its translation: CASSPSGGDSNQPQHF.

The CDR3 DNA follows: TGTGCCTGGAGTGCGGGACCCTACTATGGCTACACCTTC. This encodes CAWSAGPYYGYTF. The chain links TRBV30 to TRBJ1-2; the D gene is possibly TRBD1 (5 bases). V lost 1 base and J lost 3, with 9 bases in between. CDR1 GTSNPN and CDR2 SVGIG come from the germline V gene (reference sequence). The CDR3 is 13 amino acids. Combining the CDR3 with reference TRBV30 and TRBJ1-2 gives the whole variable domain SQTIHQWPATLVQPVGSPLSLECTVEGTSNPNLYWYRQAAGRGLQLLFYSVGIGQISSEVPQNLSASRPQDRQFILSSKKLLLSDSGFYLCAWSAGPYYGYTFGSGTRLTVV.

A note on this clone: A far larger clone is one nucleotide away, so this likely arose from a read error. Here the CDR3 reads CASSWTGGTGTGELFF. CDR3 coding DNA: TGTGCCAGCAGTTGGACAGGGGGCACAGGCACCGGGGAGCTGTTTTTT. The gene calls are TRBV2 and TRBJ2-2, with 11 positions matching TRBD1. The trim removed 5 bases at V and 4 bases at J, leaving 6 bases unmatched. Germline V lookup: CDR1 SNHLY, CDR2 FYNNEI. CDR3 size: 16 residues.

This clone has just one count. V and J are TRBV7-2 and TRBJ2-1; 7 nucleotides line up with TRBD2. V lost 0 bases to trimming and J lost 2 bases; unmatched junction nucleotides: 4. CDR1 is SGHTA and CDR2 is FQGNSA in the germline V gene. The CDR3 is 16 residues long. The CDR3: CASSLARLAAYNEQFF. Written as DNA, the CDR3 is TGTGCCAGCAGCTTAGCACGTCTAGCGGCCTACAATGAGCAGTTCTTC.

A note on this clone: A single base is all that separates this from a far larger clone, so a read error is likely. The rearrangement uses TRBV5-1 and TRBJ1-5; 11 bases fit TRBD1. J gave up 6 bases and V 3 bases, and 5 bases lay outside the gene matches. CDR1 SGHRS and CDR2 YFSETQ come from the germline V gene. The CDR3 runs to 15 residues. As DNA, the CDR3 is TGCGCCAGCAGCTGGAGGACAGGGGGCGGTCAGCCCCAGCATTTT. It specifies CASSWRTGGGQPQHF.

The chain links TRBV25-1 to TRBJ1-4, with a weak D call TRBD1 (5 bases). Germline assignment: CDR1 MGHDK and CDR2 SYGVNS. This CDR3 is built from 15 residues. V lost 4 bases to trimming and J lost 0 bases, with 9 bases between them. CDR3 in DNA: TGTGCCAGCAGTGCTACAGGAGCAACTAATGAAAAACTGTTTTTT. Translated, it gives CASSATGATNEKLFF.